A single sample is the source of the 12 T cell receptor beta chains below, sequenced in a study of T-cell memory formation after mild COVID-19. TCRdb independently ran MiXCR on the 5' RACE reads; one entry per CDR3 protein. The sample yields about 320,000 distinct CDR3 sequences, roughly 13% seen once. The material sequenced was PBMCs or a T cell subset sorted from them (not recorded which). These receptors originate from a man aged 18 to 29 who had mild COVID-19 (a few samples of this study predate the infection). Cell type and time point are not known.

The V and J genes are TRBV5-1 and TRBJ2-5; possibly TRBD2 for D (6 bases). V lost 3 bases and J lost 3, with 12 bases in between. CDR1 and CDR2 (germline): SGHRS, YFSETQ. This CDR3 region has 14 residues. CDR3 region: CASSSFSGEETQYF. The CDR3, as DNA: TGCGCCAGCAGCTCGTTTAGCGGTGAAGAGACCCAGTACTTC.

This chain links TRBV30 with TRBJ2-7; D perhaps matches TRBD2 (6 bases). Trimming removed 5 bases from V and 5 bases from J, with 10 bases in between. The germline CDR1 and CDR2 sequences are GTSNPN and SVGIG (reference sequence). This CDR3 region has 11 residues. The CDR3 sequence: CAWGRFDEQYF. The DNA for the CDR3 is TGTGCCTGGGGGAGGTTCGACGAGCAGTACTTC.

Written as DNA, the CDR3 is TGCGCCAGCAGCTGGACACTTAACACTGAAGCTTTCTTT. Its protein is CASSWTLNTEAFF. The gene calls are TRBV5-1 and TRBJ1-1; weak D call: TRBD1 (5 bases). Germline CDR1 reads SGHRS; CDR2 reads YFSETQ. The length of the CDR3 is 13 residues. V was pared by 3 bases and J by 2 bases, with 8 bases between.

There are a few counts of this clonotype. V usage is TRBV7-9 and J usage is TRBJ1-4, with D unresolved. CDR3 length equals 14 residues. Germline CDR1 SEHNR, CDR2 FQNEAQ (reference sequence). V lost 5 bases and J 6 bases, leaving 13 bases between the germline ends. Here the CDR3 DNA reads TGTGCCAGCAGCCCCAAGGGAGCATATGAAAAACTGTTTTTT. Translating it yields CASSPKGAYEKLFF.

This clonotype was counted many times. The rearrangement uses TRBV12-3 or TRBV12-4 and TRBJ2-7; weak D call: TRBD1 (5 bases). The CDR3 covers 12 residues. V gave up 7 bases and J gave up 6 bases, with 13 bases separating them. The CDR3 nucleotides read TGTGCCAGCAAACAGGCTTCCCCCGAGCAGTACTTC. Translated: CASKQASPEQYF.

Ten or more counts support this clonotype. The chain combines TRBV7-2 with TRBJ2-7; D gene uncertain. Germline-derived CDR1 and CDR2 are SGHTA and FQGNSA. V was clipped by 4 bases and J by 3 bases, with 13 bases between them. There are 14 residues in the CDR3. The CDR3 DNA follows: TGTGCCAGCAGCTCACGGACCCTAGACTACGAGCAGTACTTC. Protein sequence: CASSSRTLDYEQYF.

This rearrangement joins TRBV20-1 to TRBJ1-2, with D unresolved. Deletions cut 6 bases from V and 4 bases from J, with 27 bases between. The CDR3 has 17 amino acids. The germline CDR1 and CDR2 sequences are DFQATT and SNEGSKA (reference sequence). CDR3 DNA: TGCAGTGCCCGCGGTAGGGCGATTCCGGGAGGAGGCTATGGCTACACCTTC. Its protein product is CSARGRAIPGGGYGYTF.

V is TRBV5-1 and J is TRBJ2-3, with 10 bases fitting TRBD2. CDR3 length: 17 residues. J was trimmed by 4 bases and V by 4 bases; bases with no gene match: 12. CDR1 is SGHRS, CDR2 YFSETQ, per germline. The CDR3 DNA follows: TGCGCCAGCAGCCCCAGCGGGGGGGCCATTATCCCAGATACGCAGTATTTT. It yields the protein CASSPSGGAIIPDTQYF.

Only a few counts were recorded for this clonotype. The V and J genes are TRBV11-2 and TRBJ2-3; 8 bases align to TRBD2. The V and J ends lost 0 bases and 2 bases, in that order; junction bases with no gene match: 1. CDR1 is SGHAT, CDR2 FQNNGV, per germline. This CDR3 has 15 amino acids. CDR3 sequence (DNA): TGTGCCAGCAGCTTAGACGGGGGGGCCACAGATACGCAGTATTTT. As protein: CASSLDGGATDTQYF. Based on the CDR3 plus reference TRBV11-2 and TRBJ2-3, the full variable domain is EAGVAQSPRYKIIEKRQSVAFWCNPISGHATLYWYQQILGQGPKLLIQFQNNGVVDDSQLPKDRFSAERLKGVDSTLKIQPAKLEDSAVYLCASSLDGGATDTQYFGPGTRLTVL.

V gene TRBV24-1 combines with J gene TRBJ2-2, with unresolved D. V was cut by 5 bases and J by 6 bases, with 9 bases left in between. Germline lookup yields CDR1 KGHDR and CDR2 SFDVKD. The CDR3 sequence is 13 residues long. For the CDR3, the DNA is TGTGCCACCAGTGCCGGAAGACCCGGGGAGCTGTTTTTT. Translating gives CATSAGRPGELFF.

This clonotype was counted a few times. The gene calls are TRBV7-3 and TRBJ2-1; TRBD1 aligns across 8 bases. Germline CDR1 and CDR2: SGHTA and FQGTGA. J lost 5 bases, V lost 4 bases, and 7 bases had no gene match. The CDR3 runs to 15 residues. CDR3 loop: CASSSPGQDHNEQFF. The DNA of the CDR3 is TGTGCCAGCAGCTCACCGGGACAGGACCACAATGAGCAGTTCTTC.

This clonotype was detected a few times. CDR3 amino acids: CSGRGFGSEQFF. The CDR3 nucleotides are TGCAGCGGCCGGGGATTCGGGAGTGAGCAGTTCTTC. V is TRBV29-1 and J is TRBJ2-1; perhaps TRBD2 as D (6 bases). V shed 7 bases and J shed 9 bases, with 16 bases lying between them. This CDR3 spans 12 amino acids. From germline, CDR1 is SQVTM and CDR2 ANQGSEA.